A single sample is the source of the 10 T cell receptor beta chains below, sequenced in a study of blood T cell repertoires in COVID-19. Here immunoSEQ multiplex PCR was the method, and the copy in TCRdb shows in-frame clones only, minus some. This table holds about 45,000 clones, 83% found once. Sequencing input: peripheral blood. The receptors derive from a man older than 75 in a cohort sampled during active COVID-19.

A few counts support this clone. The V and J genes are TRBV3-1 (or the pseudogene TRBV3-2) and TRBJ1-5; D may be TRBD1 (5 bases). V was cut by 1 base and J by 4 bases, with 14 bases left in between. Germline CDR1 and CDR2: LGHDT and YNNKEL (reference sequence). This CDR3 has 16 residues. CDR3: CASSQAQGSGNQPQHF. The CDR3 DNA follows: TGTGCCAGCAGCCAAGCCCAGGGTTCAGGGAATCAGCCCCAGCATTTT.

This chain connects TRBV6-2 or TRBV6-3 to TRBJ2-7; possible D gene TRBD1, 7 bases. With 2 bases removed from V and 9 bases from J, the gap between germline ends came to 14 bases. Germline V gene data show CDR1 as MNHEY and CDR2 as SVGEGT. The CDR3 contains 13 residues. The CDR3 nucleotides read TGTGCCAGCAGTTACCAACAGGGGAGGTGGCAGTACTTC. Amino acid sequence: CASSYQQGRWQYF.

The CDR3 coding sequence is TGCGCCAGCAGCTTCGAAATGGGACAGGGGAAGGGCTACACCTTC. Its protein is CASSFEMGQGKGYTF. The chain couples TRBV5-1 to TRBJ1-2; 10 nucleotides match TRBD1. The CDR3 is 15 amino acids. From germline, CDR1 is SGHRS and CDR2 YFSETQ. J gave up 8 bases and V 2 bases, and 9 bases lay outside the gene matches. Together with reference TRBV5-1 and TRBJ1-2, the CDR3 gives the full variable domain: KAGVTQTPRYLIKTRGQQVTLSCSPISGHRSVSWYQQTPGQGLQFLFEYFSETQRNKGNFPGRFSGRQFSNSRSEMNVSTLELGDSALYLCASSFEMGQGKGYTFGSGTRLTVV.

J is TRBJ2-2 and V is TRBV24-1; perhaps TRBD2 as D (7 bases). Germline V gives CDR1 KGHDR, CDR2 SFDVKD. This CDR3 region has 14 residues. The germline V and J ends were trimmed by 7 bases and 6 bases, with 14 bases remaining between them. CDR3 region: CATRKDGGPGELFF. In nucleotides, the CDR3 is TGTGCCACCAGAAAGGACGGGGGGCCCGGGGAGCTGTTTTTT.

The V call is TRBV6-5, the J call TRBJ1-2; possibly TRBD1 for D (5 bases). Germline CDR1 and CDR2: MNHEY and SVGAGI. V was cut by 5 bases and J by 3 bases, with 13 bases left in between. This CDR3 has 14 residues. This CDR3 is CASSPAAGYYGYTF. CDR3 bases: TGTGCCAGCAGTCCCGCCGCAGGGTACTATGGCTACACCTTC.

V gene TRBV5-6 combines with J gene TRBJ2-3, with 9 nucleotides matching TRBD1. This CDR3 spans 16 amino acids. Germline lookup yields CDR1 SGHDT and CDR2 YYEEEE. Trimming cost V 2 bases and J 3 bases; bases outside gene matches: 7. CDR3 DNA: TGTGCCAGCAGCTTTCCGGACAGGGGTGTAACAGATACGCAGTATTTT. Encoded protein: CASSFPDRGVTDTQYF.

This sequence joins TRBV6-5 and TRBJ1-6; perhaps TRBD1 as D (5 bases). V dropped 4 bases and J dropped 10 bases, with 17 bases sitting between them. The CDR3 covers 15 residues. CDR1 and CDR2 (germline): MNHEY, SVGAGI. The DNA for the CDR3 is TGTGCCAGCAGTTCCCCGGGCCAGGGTAACTCACCCCTCCACTTT. This gives the protein CASSSPGQGNSPLHF.

This clone has a handful of counts. CDR3 coding DNA: TGTGCCAGCAAGCGCGGGACAGGGAATGAAAAACTGTTTTTT. It codes for CASKRGTGNEKLFF. V usage is TRBV2 and J usage is TRBJ1-4, with TRBD1 matching 9 bases. Germline assignment: CDR1 SNHLY and CDR2 FYNNEI. The V segment lost 7 bases and the J segment 5 bases; nucleotides outside the gene matches: 5. This CDR3 spans 14 amino acids. Drawing the rest from reference TRBV2 and TRBJ1-4, the complete variable domain is EPEVTQTPSHQVTQMGQEVILRCVPISNHLYFYWYRQILGQKVEFLVSFYNNEISEKSEIFDDQFSVERPDGSNFTLKIRSTKLEDSAMYFCASKRGTGNEKLFFGSGTQLSVL.

V is TRBV28 and J is TRBJ2-3, with 13 bases matching TRBD2. The germline gives CDR1 MDHEN, CDR2 SYDVKM. The CDR3 length is 17 residues. V was clipped by 3 bases and J by 4 bases; unmatched bases: 7. CDR3 residues: CASSFSGLAGEADTQYF. CDR3 DNA: TGTGCCAGCAGTTTCTCCGGACTAGCGGGAGAAGCAGATACGCAGTATTTT.

The genes are TRBV7-2 and TRBJ2-7; D is ambiguous. The CDR3 loop spans 13 amino acids. V was shortened by 3 bases and J by 6 bases, with 12 bases between the two germline ends. In germline, CDR1 is SGHTA, CDR2 FQGNSA. CDR3 in DNA: TGTGCCAGCAGCTTTAGGAGCCTTTCCGAGCAGTACTTC. Its translation is CASSFRSLSEQYF.